This T cell receptor (beta chain) was identified during a study of OX40 agonist ivuxolimab in advanced cancers. Regarding the study as a whole: Circulating CD4+ and CD8+ T cells showed clonal expansion by week 6 at 0.1 to 3.0 mg/kg.

In the case of this clone: Its antigen is unidentified.

The table came from immunoSEQ multiplex PCR; TCRdb's copy has only in-frame clones and leaves some out. The data contain 55,000 to 80,000 clones, around 80% of them singletons. CDR1 and CDR2 from the germline V gene are MNHNY and SVGAGI (reference sequence). This CDR3 has 11 residues. V dropped 8 bases and J dropped 10; count of bases not matched to a gene: 6. The TCR was taken from an adult with an advanced solid tumor such as melanoma, head and neck, liver or kidney cancer. This material consisted of CD4+ or CD8+ T cells sorted from blood, taken in a trial of the OX40 agonist ivuxolimab. The chain employs TRBV6-6 and TRBJ2-5; 8 bases match TRBD1. The CDR3 nucleotides read TGTGCCAGCCGACAGGGGCTGGTCCAGTACTTC. Its translation is CASRQGLVQYF.